This T cell receptor beta chain derives from a study of blood T cell repertoires in COVID-19 (dated by TCRdb to about 2020). Regarding the study in general: The collaborator samples originated in the United States, Italy and Spain and spanned the acute and convalescent phases of COVID-19. The repertoires were released in a freely available public database intended as a resource for research on the immune response to SARS-CoV-2. The samples were drawn from the first 160 participants of the ongoing ImmuneRACE study and from 950 to 1,500 subjects provided by 6 global collaborators. Where available, HLA class I and class II types were obtained from metadata supplied by the sample provider rather than from assay-based typing. The prospective study material was composed of cDNA or gDNA derived from T cells, B-cell-depleted T cells, or PBMCs. A de-identified subject ID, COVID-19 status, age in years and sex were almost always included in the sample metadata. Deeply sampled blood TCRbeta repertoires from subjects exposed to, actively infected with, or recovered from COVID-19 were included in the dataset. Study-wide findings and limitations: How much clinical and demographic metadata was included differed by source and by participant, and the metadata was provided uncurated.

This clone was seen only once. What this receptor recognizes is not known. One base away there is no much larger clone; base qualities are not given. The immunoSEQ Assay, a bias-controlled multiplex PCR, was used to amplify TCRbeta CDR3 regions from genomic DNA. In the paper's pipeline: The number of nucleated cells in each sample was estimated from the amplification of reference gene primers within the assay. To quantify the absolute abundance of each unique TCRbeta CDR3 rearrangement, sequence reads were collapsed and filtered. For each sample, productive Simpson clonality was calculated as the square root of Simpson's diversity index across productive rearrangements. Entries here come from immuneACCESS through TCRdb and include only in-frame sequences with V and J called. Some clones fail to appear in such tables; in the studies checked, an unresolved V gene covers under half of the shortfall, and the cause of the remainder is unknown. That table furnishes V, J and clone size, whereas the DNA furnished D and trimming. The sample table lists about 220,000 clones, 85% of them with a count of one. The top ten clonotypes cover around 2.5% of the sample.

At one collaborating source in Seattle, patients were enrolled during active infection and were followed longitudinally through the course of disease. Collaborating institutions collected whole blood in K2EDTA tubes following their own protocols. For TCRbeta analysis, collaborators shipped samples as frozen whole blood, isolated PBMCs, or DNA extracted from either of those sample types. The TCR originated in a woman in her 70s with COVID-19, enrolled during active disease. Source material: peripheral blood.

In nucleotide form, the sequence is TGTGCCAGCAGCGAAATCGGAGAGACCCAGTACTTC. Protein translation: CASSEIGETQYF. The sequence joins TRBV6-2 or TRBV6-3 to TRBJ2-5, with the D gene call left open. Via the germline V gene, CDR1 is MNHEY and CDR2 SVGEGT. Its CDR3 holds 12 amino acids, cysteine through phenylalanine. Solely the CDR3 DNA is kept, with 36 bases framed from the first base. V and J are truncated by 6 bases and 4 bases respectively, leaving an intervening sequence of 9 bases.